This T cell receptor beta chain was documented in a study of T cells after yellow fever vaccination (dated by TCRdb to the late 2010s). As for the study more broadly: The SMART-Seq v4 Ultra Low Input RNA kit was used to prepare libraries from fractions with low cell numbers. To track T-cell clones before and after primary and booster YFV17D yellow fever vaccination, bulk TCR alpha and beta repertoires were sequenced longitudinally. Two healthy male donors made up the cohort, one aged 18 to 29 years and the other aged 30 to 40 years. Bulk PBMC replicates and cell subsets were isolated from blood drawn at multiple timepoints before and after both primary and secondary immunization.

Broad study findings and their caveats: Most clones expanded after primary vaccination (around 97% of CD4 and 88% of CD8) were re-detected after the booster, suggesting that broad memory maintenance occurred. Because only a couple of donors were included in the study, the extent to which the findings can be generalized is limited. FACS-sorted repertoires could contain abundant contaminating clonotypes from the bulk population, so computational filtering was required. Compared with the primary T-cell response, the secondary T-cell response was faster but weaker, reaching its peak on day 5 rather than on day 15. A small fraction of clonotypes appeared in both the CD4 and CD8 compartments, likely as a result of convergent recombination.

Cut back by 0 bases and 3 bases, the V and J ends lie 13 bases apart. CDR1 and CDR2, looked up from the germline V gene, are SGHRS and YFSETQ. Including the terminal cysteine and phenylalanine, the CDR3 comprises 16 residues. Only CDR3 DNA is held: 48 bases, read in frame from base 1. The treatment or condition label for this specimen denotes: live attenuated yellow fever vaccine strain. Two biological replicates of bulk PBMCs were collected at each blood-draw timepoint. A standard Ficoll-Paque protocol was used to isolate PBMCs from peripheral blood. TriZol was used to extract RNA from bulk PBMCs, from CD4 and CD8 fractions, and from dextramer-positive and dextramer-negative fractions. Details on this clonotype: The clone's antigen remains unknown. Base qualities are not provided; no much larger clone lies one nucleotide away.

Synthesis of TCR cDNA relied on 5'RACE template switching, a step that introduced a universal primer site along with unique molecular identifiers. Priming for cDNA synthesis came from both the TCR alpha and TCR beta constant segments. Two PCR steps were used to amplify libraries, with sample barcodes and sequencing adapters being added in the second step. Sequencing of the libraries was done on either Illumina HiSeq 2500 (2x100 bp) or NovaSeq (2x150 bp). In the original analysis: MIGEC handled demultiplexing of reads and collapsing into UMI consensus sequences, while MiXCR performed V(D)J alignment. Vaccine-responding clonotypes were identified with edgeR using replicate PBMC samples, with FDR below 0.01 and a log2 fold change above 5 up to day 15 being required. Each bulk clonotype was labeled CD4 or CD8 based on which sequenced repertoire, CD4 or CD8, contained the clonotype at higher abundance. Using fastp at Q25 and MiXCR, TCRdb reprocessed the public reads and kept productive beta chains. All rows with the same CDR3 protein become a single entry with the most common DNA and genes. The V and J calls were not made by the authors but by TCRdb's processing. The sample includes roughly 340,000 distinct CDR3 sequences, with over 8% observed a single time. The ten largest clones take up roughly 18% of the sample.

Recombination joined TRBV5-1 with TRBJ1-5; the best D guess is TRBD1, with 6 bases matching. The TCR was taken from a young man who received the YFV17D yellow fever vaccine. Source: PBMCs, taken on the day of the first yellow fever vaccination. CDR3 sequence: CASSLAPGHFNQPQHF. The sequenced DNA: TGCGCCAGCAGCTTGGCCCCGGGACACTTCAATCAGCCCCAGCATTTT. With the portions outside the CDR3 filled from the reference TRBV5-1 and TRBJ1-5 genes, the complete variable region becomes KAGVTQTPRYLIKTRGQQVTLSCSPISGHRSVSWYQQTPGQGLQFLFEYFSETQRNKGNFPGRFSGRQFSNSRSEMNVSTLELGDSALYLCASSLAPGHFNQPQHFGDGTRLSIL.